This T cell receptor beta chain was observed in a study of CD8 T cells in Susac syndrome. Germline V CDR1 and CDR2: DFQATT, SNEGSKA (reference sequence). Trimming stripped 0 bases from V and 9 bases from J, with 12 bases between. The CDR3 totals 13 residues. Random hexamers were used to reverse transcribe 0.5 to 1 ug of RNA. One entry per CDR3 protein results from TCRdb running MiXCR on the immunoSEQ multiplex PCR reads. The repertoire holds about 130,000 distinct CDR3 sequences, just under 95% seen once, with over 0.07% in the top ten. The sequencing sample was made of CD4+ T cells from PBMCs. The receptor's source is a human donor in good health. The chain combines TRBV20-1 with TRBJ2-4; weak D call: TRBD1 (5 bases). The CDR3 is CSARDLDRGIQYF. The CDR3 nucleotides read TGCAGTGCTAGAGATCTAGACAGAGGCATTCAGTACTTC.